This is a list of T cell receptor beta chains from one sample in a study of post-analysis software for immune sequencing data. One entry per CDR3 protein, called by TCRdb with MiXCR from the PCR reads. The table has 150,000 or so distinct CDR3 sequences, under 40% seen once. The sequenced sample was blood, obtained after autologous hematopoietic stem cell transplantation. These receptors were obtained from a girl between 10 and 17 years old with multiple sclerosis. The conserved cysteine and the conserved F or W are not part of the CDR3 here. The D gene is left open where the match is weak. Clone size is not always given. Where it is, it says once, few, many or a class for expanded clones.

D gene	clone size	V gene	J gene	CDR3 protein
NA	many	TRBV7-3	TRBJ2-1	ASSLTAESSYNEQF
NA	NA	TRBV6-1	TRBJ1-1	ASSGTGEAF
NA	few	TRBV9	TRBJ2-3	ASSYNQGNTQY
NA	NA	TRBV5-1	TRBJ1-1	ASSPGLLNTEAF
TRBD2	few	TRBV20-1	TRBJ2-1	SGAREDEQF
TRBD2	NA	TRBV10-3	TRBJ2-3	AISEPWTSGKVGQSDTQY
NA	few	TRBV7-8	TRBJ2-5	ASSAWGREETQY
NA	NA	TRBV7-9	NA	ASSLAGLSYNEQY
TRBD1	NA	TRBV14	TRBJ2-4	ASSQAHRGVQY
TRBD2	few	TRBV28	TRBJ2-7	ASSFGMAGGASYEQY
NA	few	TRBV20-1	TRBJ2-1	SVDGPIGGYNEQF
NA	few	TRBV7-2	TRBJ2-5	ASSERGGPGRETQY
NA	many	TRBV10-3	TRBJ2-5	AISENREETQY
NA	NA	TRBV3-1	TRBJ2-5	ASADGQETQY
TRBD2	NA	TRBV15	TRBJ2-7	ATSRALRTSAYEQY
TRBD1	many	TRBV20-1	TRBJ1-2	SARDNRGTGGIGYT
TRBD2	NA	TRBV10-1	TRBJ2-3	ASSDSGLAGDASDTQY
TRBD2	NA	TRBV20-1	TRBJ2-3	SATLEPSGGREY
NA	NA	TRBV7-9	TRBJ2-7	ASSLSRTEVY
TRBD1	NA	TRBV25-1	TRBJ1-1	ASSPGGRGTEAF
NA	many	TRBV24-1	TRBJ1-4	ATSDPSEKLF
NA	NA	TRBV28	TRBJ2-7	ASSLSSESSYEQY
TRBD2	few	TRBV6-1	TRBJ2-1	ASSVRPGGPYNEQF
NA	NA	TRBV27	TRBJ2-4	ASSPVSAAKNIQY
TRBD2	NA	TRBV29-1	TRBJ2-1	SVVSSGKALDEQF
TRBD1	few	TRBV20-1	TRBJ2-7	SAGLVKPGTGPYEQY
NA	once	TRBV7-6	TRBJ2-7	ASSSPVGGGYEQY
NA	few	TRBV12-3/TRBV12-4	TRBJ2-7	ASSLGPEQY
NA	few	TRBV28	TRBJ1-5	ASSQSDQPQH
NA	few	TRBV15	TRBJ2-1	ATSRVRTFGGEQF
NA	few	TRBV27	TRBJ2-5	ASRTGSQETQY
NA	NA	TRBV7-9	TRBJ2-3	ASSPTLADTQY
NA	NA	TRBV2	TRBJ2-3	ASTYWGSTDTQY
TRBD1	few	TRBV11-3	TRBJ2-7	ASSHRDSPYEQY
NA	NA	TRBV15	TRBJ2-1	ATSRGPQNEQF
NA	few	TRBV18	NA	ASSLIPGHLYEQY
TRBD1	NA	TRBV11-3	TRBJ2-5	ASGPGQAQETQY
NA	few	TRBV7-2	TRBJ2-7	ASSPRGVYEQY
NA	few	TRBV27	TRBJ1-2	ASSLGSRGGHT
NA	few	TRBV18	TRBJ1-2	ASSARDTSYGYT
NA	NA	TRBV5-1	TRBJ2-5	ASSLLGRLEGTQY
TRBD2	many	TRBV6-4	TRBJ2-3	ASSVAGEGTDTQY
TRBD1	NA	TRBV12-3/TRBV12-4	TRBJ1-6	ASSIPGQGLNSPLH
NA	NA	TRBV7-9	TRBJ2-7	ASSLGRDRPEQY
NA	NA	TRBV20-1	TRBJ2-1	SAWNNEQF
NA	NA	TRBV14	TRBJ2-3	ASSQYQSTDTQY
NA	few	TRBV12-3/TRBV12-4	TRBJ2-7	ASSGTRSGYEQY
NA	NA	TRBV20-1	TRBJ2-7	SASPQGNLNERY
NA	NA	TRBV20-1	TRBJ2-4	SARTLAPVKNIQY
NA	NA	TRBV7-9	TRBJ2-4	ASSSRSTAKNIQY
NA	NA	TRBV28	TRBJ1-5	ASRRTFDQPQH
TRBD1	many	TRBV28	TRBJ2-1	ASRTGQEYNEQF
TRBD2	NA	TRBV7-2	TRBJ2-7	ASSGGLETYEQY
TRBD1	NA	TRBV12-3/TRBV12-4	NA	ASRGTGWNDEQY
TRBD1	NA	TRBV28	TRBJ1-4	ASRRGQGYEKLF